Listed below are T cell receptor beta chains from one sample, sequenced in a study of T cells after yellow fever vaccination. TCRdb used MiXCR to reprocess the 5' RACE reads, holding one entry per CDR3 protein. The sample lists around 300,000 distinct CDR3 sequences, 13% occurring once. Material: CD4+ T cells sorted from PBMCs, obtained 45 days after the yellow fever booster vaccination. These receptors all stem from a man under 40 who received the YFV17D yellow fever vaccine. Both conserved end residues are part of each CDR3. The order of the fields is clone size, D gene, J gene, V gene, CDR3 DNA, CDR3 protein. D genes are given only for firm matches. Clone size is given for some rows only: seen once, a few or many times, or a class if the clone is expanded.

few | NA | TRBJ1-5 | TRBV6-1 | TGTGCCAGCAGTCCATCATCCGGGGCGCTCGGGCCCCAGCATTTT | CASSPSSGALGPQHF
many | TRBD1 | TRBJ1-1 | TRBV5-5 | TGTGCCAGCAGCGCGAACAGGGGTGGGAACACTGAAGCTTTCTTT | CASSANRGGNTEAFF
few | NA | TRBJ2-5 | TRBV5-1 | TGCGCCAGCAACCAGGGCGGCTCGGAGACCCAGTACTTC | CASNQGGSETQYF
few | NA | TRBJ2-5 | TRBV4-2 | TGTGCCAGCAGCCAAGATCTGGGAGGCGGGAAGACCCAGTACTTC | CASSQDLGGGKTQYF
few | NA | TRBJ2-1 | TRBV7-3 | TGTGCCAGCAGCTTAAAAGTAGGGGATGAGCAGTTCTTC | CASSLKVGDEQFF
NA | NA | TRBJ2-1 | TRBV14 | TGTGCCAGCACCCCCGGGATCCTCTACAATGAGCAGTTCTTC | CASTPGILYNEQFF
few | NA | TRBJ1-4 | TRBV7-2 | TGTGCCAGCACCCCCGGGAGGGGTGGAGAAAAACTGTTTTTT | CASTPGRGGEKLFF
few | NA | TRBJ2-7 | TRBV12-3/TRBV12-4 | TGTGCCAGCAGTTTAGGCGGCACCTCCTACGAGCAGTACTTC | CASSLGGTSYEQYF
few | NA | TRBJ2-7 | TRBV28 | TGTGCCAGCAGTTTAAAACTCCGTTCGCACGAGCAGTACTTC | CASSLKLRSHEQYF
NA | TRBD1 | TRBJ2-5 | TRBV7-2 | TGTGCCAGCAGCTACCTGACAGGGGGCCTTGAGACCCAGTACTTC | CASSYLTGGLETQYF
few | NA | TRBJ2-1 | TRBV27 | TGTGCCAGCAGTTTATACATCTTAGGCTACAATGAGCAGTTCTTC | CASSLYILGYNEQFF
few | TRBD2 | TRBJ2-3 | TRBV29-1 | TGCAGCCCCTCAGCGGGGACAGATACGCAGTATTTT | CSPSAGTDTQYF
few | NA | TRBJ2-1 | TRBV24-1 | TGTGCCACCAGTGACCAAAAAGTACAGCAGTTCTTC | CATSDQKVQQFF
few | TRBD1 | TRBJ1-2 | TRBV7-2 | TGTGCCAGCAGCTTTCGGGACAGAACGTATGGCTACACCTTC | CASSFRDRTYGYTF
NA | NA | TRBJ1-2 | TRBV7-2 | TGTGCCAGCAGCTTCCGACAGCACTTCTATGGCTACACCTTC | CASSFRQHFYGYTF
few | NA | TRBJ1-1 | TRBV20-1 | TGCAGTGCGATCGACCTGGTAGACACTGAAGCTTTCTTT | CSAIDLVDTEAFF
NA | NA | TRBJ2-7 | TRBV6-1 | TGTGCCAGCAGTACGTCCTGGCCCAATTTGGAGCAGTACTTC | CASSTSWPNLEQYF
NA | TRBD1 | TRBJ2-3 | TRBV7-2 | TGTGCCAGCAGAACCTTACCCCGGACAGGGATACTCCCAGAGGGCGGGACAGATACGCAGTATTTT | CASRTLPRTGILPEGGTDTQYF
few | TRBD1 | TRBJ2-3 | TRBV5-6 | TGTGCCAGCAGCCATCAGGGACAGGGACAAGATACGCAGTATTTT | CASSHQGQGQDTQYF
NA | TRBD2 | TRBJ2-1 | TRBV5-1 | TGCGCCAGCAGCTTGGGGGCCCAGGCGGGGGGTGAGCAGTTCTTC | CASSLGAQAGGEQFF
NA | NA | TRBJ2-1 | TRBV18 | TGTGCCAGCTCACCAATCATAAGCTCCTACAATGAGCAGTTCTTC | CASSPIISSYNEQFF
few | NA | TRBJ2-3 | TRBV9 | TGTGCCAGCAGCGTAGGCCTGGATACGCAGTATTTT | CASSVGLDTQYF
NA | TRBD2 | TRBJ2-2 | TRBV3-1 | TGTGCCAGCAGCTCGACTAGCGCGAACACCGGGGAGCTGTTTTTT | CASSSTSANTGELFF
few | TRBD1 | TRBJ2-7 | TRBV25-1 | TGTGCCAGCAGGGACAGGACCTGGGAGCAGTACTTC | CASRDRTWEQYF
few | NA | TRBJ1-5 | TRBV3-1 | TGTGCCAGCAGCCAATCCCTACACGGAAATCAGCCCCAGCATTTT | CASSQSLHGNQPQHF
few | TRBD2 | TRBJ2-3 | TRBV7-9 | TGTGCCAGCAGCCTTCTAGCGGCCGGAGATACGCAGTATTTT | CASSLLAAGDTQYF
many | NA | TRBJ1-4 | TRBV12-3/TRBV12-4 | TGTGCCAGCAGTTTAGGAGAAAAACTGTTTTTT | CASSLGEKLFF
few | TRBD2 | TRBJ2-1 | TRBV7-3 | TGTGCCAGCAGCTTAAGGACTAGCGCGAACTCCTACAATGAGCAGTTCTTC | CASSLRTSANSYNEQFF
few | NA | TRBJ2-1 | TRBV7-8 | TGTGCCAGCAGCTTAGGGACCAGTCGGGGGCAGTTCTTC | CASSLGTSRGQFF
few | NA | TRBJ2-3 | TRBV29-1 | TGCAGCGTTGCGGGGGCGAGGACTCTTTCTAGCACAGATACGCAGTATTTT | CSVAGARTLSSTDTQYF
few | TRBD2 | TRBJ2-1 | TRBV5-1 | TGCGCCAGCAGCTCTCGTCTAGCGGGAGAGGAGTTCTTC | CASSSRLAGEEFF
few | TRBD2 | TRBJ2-1 | TRBV28 | TGTGCCAGCAGTTATCTTGGCGGGGGCTACAATGAGCAGTTCTTC | CASSYLGGGYNEQFF
few | TRBD1 | TRBJ2-5 | TRBV12-3/TRBV12-4 | TGTGCCAGCAGCACCGGGACAGTGGGAGAGACCCAGTACTTC | CASSTGTVGETQYF
NA | TRBD2 | TRBJ2-5 | TRBV20-1 | TGCTGTGCTAGACACACGGGACTAGCGGGAGGGAAAGAGACCCAGTACTTC | CCARHTGLAGGKETQYF
NA | TRBD2 | TRBJ2-5 | TRBV5-1 | TGCGCCAGCAGCTTGGCGTCTAGCGGGTACCAAGAGACCCAGTACTTC | CASSLASSGYQETQYF
few | NA | TRBJ2-5 | TRBV29-1 | TGCAGCGTTGCCCCGGGGGTTCAAGAGACCCAGTACTTC | CSVAPGVQETQYF
few | NA | TRBJ1-5 | TRBV20-1 | TGCAGTGCTAGAGGGTCACCCGATCAGCCCCAGCATTTT | CSARGSPDQPQHF
NA | TRBD2 | TRBJ2-7 | TRBV4-2 | TGTGCCAGCAGCCAGGGCCAGGGCGGGAGGACCTACGAGCAGTACTTC | CASSQGQGGRTYEQYF
few | TRBD2 | TRBJ2-1 | TRBV20-1 | TGCAGTGCTAGGAAATGGGGGGGGGAGAGTGAGCAGTTCTTC | CSARKWGGESEQFF
NA | NA | TRBJ2-5 | TRBV21-1 | TGTGCCAGCCTAGGCTCGGGGGCGGGAGAGGAGGAAGGAGAGACCCAGTACTTC | CASLGSGAGEEEGETQYF
few | TRBD2 | TRBJ2-7 | TRBV5-4 | TGTGCCAGCAGCAAAGGTTGGGGACGGGAGGACGAGCAGTACTTC | CASSKGWGREDEQYF
NA | TRBD1 | TRBJ1-2 | TRBV5-5 | TGTGCCAGCAGCTTGGGGACAGGGTATAACTATGGCTACACCTTC | CASSLGTGYNYGYTF
few | NA | TRBJ2-3 | TRBV7-9 | TGTGCCAGCAGCCAATACAGGTCCCCCGGGTATCCAGATACGCAGTATTTT | CASSQYRSPGYPDTQYF